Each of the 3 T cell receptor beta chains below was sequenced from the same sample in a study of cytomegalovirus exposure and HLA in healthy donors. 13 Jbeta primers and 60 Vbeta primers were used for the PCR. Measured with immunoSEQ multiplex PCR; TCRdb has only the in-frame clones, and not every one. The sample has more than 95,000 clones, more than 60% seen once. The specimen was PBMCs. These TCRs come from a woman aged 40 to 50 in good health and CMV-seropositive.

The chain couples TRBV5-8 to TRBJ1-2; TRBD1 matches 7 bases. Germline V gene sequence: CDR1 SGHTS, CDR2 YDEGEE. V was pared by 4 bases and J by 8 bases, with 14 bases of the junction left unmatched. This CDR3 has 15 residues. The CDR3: CASSRPTGRWRGYTF. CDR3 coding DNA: TGTGCCAGCAGCCGTCCGACAGGGCGTTGGAGGGGCTACACCTTC. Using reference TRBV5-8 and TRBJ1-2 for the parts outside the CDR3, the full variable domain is EAGVTQSPTHLIKTRGQQATLRCSPISGHTSVYWYQQALGLGLQFLLWYDEGEERNRGNFPPRFSGRQFPNYSSELNVNALELEDSALYLCASSRPTGRWRGYTFGSGTRLTVV.

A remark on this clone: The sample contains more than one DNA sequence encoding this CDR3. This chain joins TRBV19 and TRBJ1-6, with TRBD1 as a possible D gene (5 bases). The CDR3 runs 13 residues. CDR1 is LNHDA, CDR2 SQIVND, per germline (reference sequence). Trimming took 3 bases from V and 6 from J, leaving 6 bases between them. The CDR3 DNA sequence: TGTGCCAGTAGTATTGGGGCTAATTCACCCCTCCACTTT. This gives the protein CASSIGANSPLHF. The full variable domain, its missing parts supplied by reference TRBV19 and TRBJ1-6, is DGGITQSPKYLFRKEGQNVTLSCEQNLNHDAMYWYRQDPGQGLRLIYYSQIVNDFQKGDIAEGYSVSREKKESFPLTVTSAQKNPTAFYLCASSIGANSPLHFGNGTRLTVT.

The CDR3 DNA reads TGTGCCAGCAGCTTAGCGGCTAGCGGGAGTACAGATACGCAGTATTTT. It yields the protein CASSLAASGSTDTQYF. This chain uses TRBV13 with TRBJ2-3; TRBD2 agrees at 10 bases. The J segment lost 3 bases and the V segment lost 1 base, leaving 4 bases of the junction unmatched. The CDR3 is 16 amino acids. Germline CDR1 is PRHDT and CDR2 is FYEKMQ (reference sequence).